What follows describes a single T cell receptor (beta chain). The sample belongs to a study of T-cell memory formation after mild COVID-19. The ends were cut back, 5 bases at V and 1 base at J, with 9 bases in the middle. The CDR3 has 13 residues. TCRdb independently ran MiXCR on the 5' RACE reads; one entry per CDR3 protein. The sample has some 150,000 distinct CDR3 sequences; 20% to 25% are singletons. This TCR was recovered from an adult woman who had mild COVID-19 (a few samples of this study predate the infection). Cell type and time point are not known. The sequenced sample consisted of PBMCs or a T cell subset sorted from them (not recorded which). The rearrangement links TRBV12-3 or TRBV12-4 to TRBJ2-7; no clear D. The CDR3 DNA is TGTGCCAGCAGTGTCGGGTTATCCTACGAGCAGTACTTC. It is translated as CASSVGLSYEQYF.